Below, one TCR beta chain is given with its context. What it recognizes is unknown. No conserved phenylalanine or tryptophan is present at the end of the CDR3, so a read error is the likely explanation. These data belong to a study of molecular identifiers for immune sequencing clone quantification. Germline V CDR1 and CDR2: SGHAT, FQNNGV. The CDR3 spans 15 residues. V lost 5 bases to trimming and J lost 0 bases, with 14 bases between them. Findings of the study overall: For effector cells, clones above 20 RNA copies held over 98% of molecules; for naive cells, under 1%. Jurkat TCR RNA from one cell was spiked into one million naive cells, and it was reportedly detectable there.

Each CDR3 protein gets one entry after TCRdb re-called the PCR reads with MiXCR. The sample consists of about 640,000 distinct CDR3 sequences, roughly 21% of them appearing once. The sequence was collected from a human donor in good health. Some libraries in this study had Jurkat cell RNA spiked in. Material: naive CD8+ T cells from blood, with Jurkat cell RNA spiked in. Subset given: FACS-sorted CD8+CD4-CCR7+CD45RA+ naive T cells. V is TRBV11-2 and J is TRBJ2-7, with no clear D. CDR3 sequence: CASSPLQVSSYEQYS. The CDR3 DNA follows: TGTGCCAGCAGCCCCCTGCAGGTTAGCTCCTACGAGCAGTACTCT.